This T cell receptor (beta chain) appears in the sequencing data of a study of CD8 T cells in ankylosing spondylitis. Whole-study findings and limits: Some of these motif variants have turned up before, in reports on reactive arthritis synovial fluid and blood. A TCR beta motif of about eight highly homologous variants appeared characteristic of ankylosing spondylitis blood. Disease-linked clones were CD8+ and relatively rare in peripheral blood. The clones that were linked to disease were reported to be significantly enriched in matched synovial fluid samples from ankylosing spondylitis patients.

V dropped 4 bases and J dropped 1 base, with 8 bases sitting between them. The CDR3 extends over 13 amino acids. One entry per CDR3 protein results from TCRdb running MiXCR on the 5' RACE reads. The sample holds about 240,000 distinct CDR3 sequences; about 10% are singletons and the top ten take under 8%. This clonotype came up many times. Its specificity is unknown. The clonotype was recovered from a male donor with ankylosing spondylitis or in good health (not recorded which). The sample taken for sequencing was blood, either unsorted or a sorted T cell fraction (not recorded which). The chain carries TRBV12-3 or TRBV12-4 and TRBJ2-7; D is unresolved. The DNA for the CDR3 is TGTGCCAGCAGTTACGGCAGTTCCTACGAGCAGTACTTC. Protein: CASSYGSSYEQYF.